The source of this TCR beta chain is a study of human T cells and chemical hapten exposure. A single record per CDR3 protein comes from TCRdb applying MiXCR to the 5' RACE reads. The sample consists of about 110,000 distinct CDR3 sequences, around 20% of them appearing once. The CDR3 is 12 residues long. Per the germline V gene, CDR1 is SQVTM and CDR2 is ANQGSEA. Germline trimming cut 5 bases from V and 6 bases from J; bases unmatched to any gene: 5. Whole blood, unfractionated, served as the material for total RNA extraction. This sequence joins TRBV29-1 and TRBJ1-1; 8 bases agree with TRBD1. This receptor was identified in a human donor in good health. CDR3: CSVRQGRSEAFF. In nucleotides, the CDR3 is TGCAGCGTTCGACAGGGGAGATCTGAAGCTTTCTTT.